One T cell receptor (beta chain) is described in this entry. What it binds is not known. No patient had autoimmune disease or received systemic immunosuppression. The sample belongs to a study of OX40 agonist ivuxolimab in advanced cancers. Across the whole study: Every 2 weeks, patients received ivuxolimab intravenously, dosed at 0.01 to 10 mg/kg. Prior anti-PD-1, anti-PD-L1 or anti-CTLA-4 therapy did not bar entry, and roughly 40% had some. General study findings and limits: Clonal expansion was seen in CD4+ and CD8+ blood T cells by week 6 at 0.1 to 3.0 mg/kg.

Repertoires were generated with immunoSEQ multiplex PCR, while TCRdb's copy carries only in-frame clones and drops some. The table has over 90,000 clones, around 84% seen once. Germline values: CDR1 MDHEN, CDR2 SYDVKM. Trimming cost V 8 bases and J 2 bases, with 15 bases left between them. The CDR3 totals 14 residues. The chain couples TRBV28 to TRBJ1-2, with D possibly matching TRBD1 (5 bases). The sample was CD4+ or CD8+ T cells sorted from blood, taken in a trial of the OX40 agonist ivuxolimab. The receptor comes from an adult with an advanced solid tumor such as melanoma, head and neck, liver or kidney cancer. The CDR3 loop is CASLARDQNYGYTF. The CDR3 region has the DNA TGTGCCAGCCTAGCCCGGGACCAAAACTATGGCTACACCTTC.